The entry below describes one TCR beta chain. This clone's antigen is unknown. Base quality data are lacking; no much larger clone is found one base away. Each donor gave one peripheral blood draw, averaging about 100 mL, which was collected into heparinised tubes. A BD FACSAria II and a panel including CD45RO, CCR7, CD25, CD127, CD95 and CD27 were used to sort naive, central memory, regulatory and stem cell-like memory CD4+ T cells. A purity above 98% was achieved for all sorted populations. PBMCs were isolated immediately by Lymphoprep density gradient centrifugation and stained directly without culture. So that batch effects would be minimized, each experiment stained and sorted samples in pairs, pairing one healthy donor with one patient. The data were obtained in a study of beta chain features in type 1 diabetes (dated 2018 in TCRdb). Study-wide context: Mean age, gender distribution, total cell number and subset yield did not differ between patients and healthy donors. A total of around 110,000,000 sorted cells were examined across all samples, and a strong correlation was observed between cell number per subset and RNA yield. In the study, recently diagnosed type 1 diabetes patients and matched healthy donors were compared on the TCRB repertoires of their sorted circulating CD4+ T cell subsets. Whereas all 30 or so donors provided naive and central memory subsets, regulatory and stem cell-like memory subsets were isolated from just 8 patients and roughly eight healthy donors.

Broad study findings and their caveats: Naive, central memory and regulatory TCRB repertoires appeared more similar among patients than among healthy donors. Shorter templates might be favored by PCR, yet because patient and control samples were amplified and corrected together, any such skew would affect both groups equally. At VDJ recombination sites, patients with type 1 diabetes made fewer insertions and deleted more nucleotides, a pattern implying thymic rearrangement abnormalities. Sequencing cDNA rather than genomic DNA could over-represent highly expressing activated cells, although activation and CD3 levels did not differ between groups. Because the HLA sub-analyses included only small numbers of individuals, any influence of HLA type on TCRB rearrangement was left unresolved. A moderate but significant shortening of TCRB CDR3 length was observed in type 1 diabetes patients in all four CD4+ subsets.

CDR1 and CDR2, per the germline V gene, are SQVTM and ANQGSEA. Trimming at the junction amounts to 3 bases on V and 4 bases on J, and the germline ends lie 15 bases apart. From the cysteine through the phenylalanine, the CDR3 covers 14 amino acids. The read is trimmed to its CDR3 DNA, 42 bases read in frame from base 1. The entire isolated RNA was reverse transcribed using the High Capacity cDNA Reverse Transcription Kit, and thus expressed TCRB transcripts were sequenced. Deep immunoSEQ sequencing was performed on naive, central memory and regulatory T cell samples, with an average of roughly 3.5 million total reads per sample. After sorted cells were lysed in RLT buffer, RNA was extracted with DNase-treated RNeasy Micro or Mini kits, with the choice depending on cell number. To prevent cross-contamination, every cell subset was processed on its own, while patient and healthy donor samples were processed together. The immunoSEQ multiplex PCR was used to amplify TCRB sequences from cDNA, yielding 87-bp fragments that span the CDR3 region. The amplicons were sequenced using the Illumina HiSeq platform. Under the source paper's analysis protocol: PCR bias was corrected computationally using synthetic template baselines, and reads within Hamming distance 2 were collapsed, with unmergeable singletons discarded. Reads were aligned against IMGT to assign V, D and J genes, CDR3 length and insertions or deletions at six rearrangement sites. Within each subset, clonotype counts were normalized to sorted cell number, and only after that were true diversity and Gini coefficients computed with the tcR R package. The overlap coefficient, calculated on TCRB nucleotide sequences, was used to quantify repertoire sharing. Out-of-frame TCRB sequences from naive cells were analyzed to stand in for the pre-selection repertoire. Drawn from immuneACCESS, this table holds only the in-frame rearrangements with V and J called that TCRdb kept. Clones are partly lost; checked studies trace under half to an unresolved V gene and leave the rest unexplained. The DNA gave D and trimming, while V, J and clone size come from that table. This sample comprises a few hundred thousand clones, about 20% of them detected only once. Approximately 0.041% of the sample comes from the top ten.

The material sequenced was naive CD4+ T cells from blood. The cell subset or site label corresponds to: true naive CD4+ T cells. The sequence was collected from a woman aged 18-29 years in good health. The rearrangement combines TRBV29-1 with TRBJ2-5; TRBD1 is a weak D gene call, 5 bases matching. This receptor carries the CDR3 CSVDIKLRAETQYF. The DNA reads as follows: TGCAGCGTTGATATAAAGCTCAGGGCAGAGACCCAGTACTTC.